The entry below describes one T cell receptor (beta chain). Its cognate antigen is unknown. J lost 2 bases, V lost 4 bases, and 1 base had no gene match. This CDR3 is built from 13 residues. Germline CDR1 SQVTM, CDR2 ANQGSEA. The source of the sample is a study of T cell responses to AZD1222 COVID-19 vaccine. Whole-study findings and limits: The donors showed a predominance of white British ancestry and of females, with possible underestimation of clonal diversity. After two AZD1222 doses, spike-specific TCR breadth and depth rose versus day 0.

Profiled with immunoSEQ multiplex PCR; TCRdb holds only in-frame clones, not every one. The sample comprises about 94,000 clones, 75% to 90% of which are singletons, and more than 3.5% rests with the top ten. Second doses were pooled across both intervals (about 4 or about 12 weeks). J is TRBJ1-5 and V is TRBV29-1; TRBD1 agrees at 8 bases. The clonotype comes from an adult who received the AZD1222 COVID-19 vaccine. This material consisted of peripheral blood, taken 28 days after the second AZD1222 dose. The CDR3 bases are TGCAGCGTTGCAGGGGGCCGCAATCAGCCCCAGCATTTT. Amino acid sequence: CSVAGGRNQPQHF.